This T cell receptor beta chain was obtained from a study of blood T cell repertoires in COVID-19. Overall study context: From T cells, B-cell-depleted T cells, or PBMCs came the material, which was cDNA or gDNA.

TCRdb's table, derived via immunoSEQ multiplex PCR, lists solely in-frame clones and lacks some. The sample has roughly 500,000 clones, around 89% seen once; the top ten hold over 1.5%. Trimming cost V 3 bases and J 2 bases; bases outside gene matches: 2. The CDR3 is 15 residues long. Germline lookup yields CDR1 SGHNT and CDR2 YYREEE (reference sequence). The source of this sequence is a woman aged 40 to 50 who had recovered from COVID-19. This chain links TRBV5-4 with TRBJ2-7; TRBD2 agrees at 13 bases. The specimen was PBMCs or T cells enriched from blood (not recorded which). The CDR3 region is CASSSGTSGAYEQYF. The CDR3 DNA reads TGTGCCAGCAGCTCGGGGACTAGCGGGGCCTACGAGCAGTACTTC.